This TCR beta chain is from a study of blood T cell repertoires in COVID-19. At the level of the study: From T cells, B-cell-depleted T cells, or PBMCs came the material, which was cDNA or gDNA.

Original analysis: Nucleated cell number was recorded as an estimate derived from reference gene primer amplification. This table comes from immunoSEQ multiplex PCR, and its TCRdb copy is limited to in-frame clones, with some not included. The V and J calls and clone size were taken over from that table, and D and trimming were inferred from the DNA. The data show about 58,000 clones, with about 85% seen just once and roughly 4.3% held by the top ten. Germline lookup yields CDR1 MNHEY and CDR2 SMNVEV (reference sequence). CDR3 length: 15 residues. V lost 6 bases and J 4 bases, leaving 19 bases between the germline ends. This clone was observed a handful of times.

The source material was peripheral blood. This receptor was obtained from a man in his forties with active COVID-19. This chain links TRBV27 with TRBJ2-7; D may be TRBD1 (5 bases). CDR3 in amino acids: CASSPYRTAGYEQYF. CDR3 DNA: TGTGCCAGCAGCCCCTATAGGACGGCAGGGTACGAGCAGTACTTC.